The clone carrying this TCR beta chain was seen a few times. Its specificity is not known. The data stem from a study of T cells in Graves' hyperthyroidism and ophthalmopathy. The study, taken as a whole, reports: Separating ophthalmopathy from stable hyperthyroidism was achieved by a 13 V-J model. Most thyroid-expanded clonotypes above 0.001 were also found in blood.

RNA transcripts were the template for amplifying TCR beta CDR3 regions. First-round RT-PCR with HTBI primers amplified the TCR CDR3 region. A single record per CDR3 protein comes from TCRdb applying MiXCR to the multiplex PCR reads. This table holds 350,000 to 450,000 distinct CDR3 sequences, 11% to 15% found once. Out of over 9 ml of fresh peripheral blood came the PBMCs. The ends were cut back, 5 bases at V and 2 bases at J, with 12 bases in the middle. There are 14 residues in the CDR3. Germline V lookup: CDR1 SNHLY, CDR2 FYNNEI. This sequence was found in a man over 45 with Graves' ophthalmopathy. The rearrangement joins TRBV2 to TRBJ1-1; D remains ambiguous. Sample: blood. CDR3 DNA: TGTGCCAGCAGTCCCCGGGTAACAAACACTGAAGCTTTCTTT. Its protein is CASSPRVTNTEAFF.